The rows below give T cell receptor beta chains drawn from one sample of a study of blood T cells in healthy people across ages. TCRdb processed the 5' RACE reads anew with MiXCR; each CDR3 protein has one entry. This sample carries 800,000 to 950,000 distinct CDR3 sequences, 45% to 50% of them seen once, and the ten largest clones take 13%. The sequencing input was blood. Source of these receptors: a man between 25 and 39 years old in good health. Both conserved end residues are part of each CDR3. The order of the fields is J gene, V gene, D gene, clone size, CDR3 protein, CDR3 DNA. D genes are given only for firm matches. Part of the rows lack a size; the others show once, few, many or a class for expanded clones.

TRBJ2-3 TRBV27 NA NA CASSGRLATNTQYF TGTGCCAGCAGTGGTAGGTTGGCGACAAATACGCAGTATTTT
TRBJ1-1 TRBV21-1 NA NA CASSKESSDTEAFF TGTGCCAGCAGCAAAGAGAGTAGTGACACTGAAGCTTTCTTT
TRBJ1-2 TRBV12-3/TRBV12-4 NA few CASSLGEYYGYTF TGTGCCAGCAGTTTAGGCGAGTACTATGGCTACACCTTC
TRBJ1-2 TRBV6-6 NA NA CASTSGSNYGYTF TGTGCCAGCACCTCGGGGTCTAACTATGGCTACACCTTC
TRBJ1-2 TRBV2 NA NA CASSEEDNYGYTF TGTGCCAGCAGTGAAGAGGATAACTATGGCTACACCTTC
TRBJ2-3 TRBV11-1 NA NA CASTSPGVGTDTQYF TGTGCCAGCACCTCCCCGGGCGTAGGTACAGATACGCAGTATTTT
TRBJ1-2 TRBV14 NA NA CASSLNPSGRASNGYTF TGTGCCAGCAGCCTTAACCCCTCGGGCAGGGCGTCAAATGGCTACACCTTC
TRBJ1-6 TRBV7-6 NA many CASSPRPDTGSSGSPLHF TGTGCCAGCAGCCCAAGACCAGACACCGGTTCCTCGGGATCACCCCTCCACTTT
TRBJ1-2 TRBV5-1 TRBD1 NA CASGTLTGGNYGYTF TGCGCCAGCGGAACTTTGACAGGGGGTAACTATGGCTACACCTTC
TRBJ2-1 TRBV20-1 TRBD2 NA CSASRLAGGGNEQFF TGCAGTGCTTCCAGACTAGCGGGGGGAGGCAATGAGCAGTTCTTC
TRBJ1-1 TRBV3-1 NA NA CASSQDPRGDTEAFF TGTGCCAGCAGCCAAGACCCCAGAGGGGACACTGAAGCTTTCTTT
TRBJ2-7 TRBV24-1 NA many CATSSGYEQYF TGTGCCACCTCCTCGGGCTACGAGCAGTACTTC
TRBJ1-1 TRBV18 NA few CASSPPAGRPNTEAFF TGTGCCAGCTCACCACCCGCGGGTCGGCCGAACACTGAAGCTTTCTTT
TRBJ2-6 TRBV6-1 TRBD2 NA CASSDGTGLSGANVLTF TGTGCCAGTAGTGACGGGACGGGACTATCTGGGGCCAACGTCCTGACTTTC
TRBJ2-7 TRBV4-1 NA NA CASSQEDRPTNYEQYF TGCGCCAGCAGCCAAGAGGACCGACCTACAAATTACGAGCAGTACTTC
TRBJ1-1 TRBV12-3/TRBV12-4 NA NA CASNTGQNTEAFF TGTGCCAGCAATACTGGGCAGAACACTGAAGCTTTCTTT
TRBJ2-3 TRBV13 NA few CASSVGQTGDTQYF TGTGCCAGCAGCGTAGGTCAAACAGGAGATACGCAGTATTTT
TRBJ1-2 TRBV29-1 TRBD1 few CSVPGTGGESGYGYTF TGCAGCGTGCCCGGGACAGGGGGCGAATCGGGCTATGGCTACACCTTC
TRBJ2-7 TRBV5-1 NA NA CASSLENLAYEQYF TGCGCCAGCAGCTTGGAGAACCTCGCCTACGAGCAGTACTTC
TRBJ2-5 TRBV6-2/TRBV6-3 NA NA CASSWDSSDQETQYF TGTGCCAGCAGTTGGGACTCGTCGGACCAAGAGACCCAGTACTTC
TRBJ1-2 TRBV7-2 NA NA CASSLVGGGANYGYTF TGTGCCAGCAGCTTAGTTGGAGGGGGAGCTAACTATGGCTACACCTTC
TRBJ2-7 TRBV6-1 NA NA CASLERKSYEQYF TGTGCCAGCTTGGAAAGGAAATCCTACGAGCAGTACTTC
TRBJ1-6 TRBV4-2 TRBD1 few CASSQEVARGRINSPLHF TGTGCCAGCAGCCAAGAGGTGGCCAGGGGGCGGATTAATTCACCCCTCCACTTT
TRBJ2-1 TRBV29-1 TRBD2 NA CSVTSGRSQFF TGCAGCGTAACTAGCGGGAGGTCGCAGTTCTTC
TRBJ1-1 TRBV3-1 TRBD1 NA CASSSDRGAANTEAFF TGTGCCAGCAGCTCCGACAGGGGGGCCGCTAACACTGAAGCTTTCTTT
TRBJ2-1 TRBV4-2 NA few CASSQDIAQGLNEQFF TGTGCCAGCAGCCAAGATATAGCGCAGGGGCTTAATGAGCAGTTCTTC
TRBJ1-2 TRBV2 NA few CASSNPPRGGYTF TGTGCCAGCAGTAACCCCCCTAGGGGAGGCTACACCTTC
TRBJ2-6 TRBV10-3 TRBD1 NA CATRITGAGANVLTF TGTGCCACCAGAATAACAGGGGCTGGGGCCAACGTCCTGACTTTC
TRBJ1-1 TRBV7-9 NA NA CASSPIQLTEAFF TGTGCCAGCAGCCCGATTCAGCTCACTGAAGCTTTCTTT
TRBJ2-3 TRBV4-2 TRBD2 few CASSHPGLAGMTSTDTQYF TGTGCCAGCAGCCACCCGGGACTAGCGGGGATGACCAGCACAGATACGCAGTATTTT
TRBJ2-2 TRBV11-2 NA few CASRGAGNTGELFF TGTGCCAGCAGGGGGGCGGGGAACACCGGGGAGCTGTTTTTT
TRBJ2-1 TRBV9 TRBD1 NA CASSVAGTGFGNEQFF TGTGCCAGCAGCGTAGCTGGGACAGGGTTTGGCAATGAGCAGTTCTTC
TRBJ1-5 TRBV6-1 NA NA CASRPVRGTLGKRNQPQHF TGTGCCAGCAGACCAGTACGAGGGACACTTGGGAAGCGGAATCAGCCCCAGCATTTT
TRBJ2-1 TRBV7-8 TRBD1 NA CASSLRGGQTGSRGQGPQFF TGTGCCAGCAGCTTACGGGGTGGCCAAACAGGGTCCCGGGGACAGGGTCCCCAGTTCTTC
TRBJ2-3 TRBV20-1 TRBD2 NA CSVPAPRTSGTDTQYF TGCAGTGTTCCCGCCCCCCGGACTAGCGGTACAGATACGCAGTATTTT
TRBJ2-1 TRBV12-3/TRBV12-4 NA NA CASSQTGSGVNNEQFF TGTGCCAGCAGTCAGACCGGGTCAGGGGTAAACAATGAGCAGTTCTTC
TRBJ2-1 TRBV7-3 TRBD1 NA CASSLKPRGTGYNEQFF TGTGCCAGCAGCTTAAAGCCCCGTGGGACAGGGTACAATGAGCAGTTCTTC
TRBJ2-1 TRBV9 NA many CASSVDGGRVRQQFF TGTGCCAGCAGCGTAGATGGTGGCCGGGTTAGGCAGCAGTTCTTC
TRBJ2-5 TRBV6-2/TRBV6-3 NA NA CASSYGGYAGAEQYF TGTGCCAGCAGTTACGGAGGTTACGCGGGGGCGGAGCAGTACTTC
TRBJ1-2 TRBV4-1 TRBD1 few CASSLQGDTNYGYTF TGCGCCAGCAGCTTACAGGGGGATACTAACTATGGCTACACCTTC
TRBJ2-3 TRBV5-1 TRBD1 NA CASSGGQGFGDTQYF TGCGCCAGCAGCGGCGGACAGGGGTTTGGAGATACGCAGTATTTT
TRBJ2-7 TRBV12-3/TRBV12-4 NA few CASSLATGYEQYF TGCGCCAGCAGCTTGGCTACGGGTTACGAGCAGTACTTC
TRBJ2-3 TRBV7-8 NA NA CASSPKQDTQYF TGTGCCAGCAGCCCTAAACAAGATACGCAGTATTTT
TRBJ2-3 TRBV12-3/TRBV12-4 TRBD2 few CASSPSGRGADTQYF TGTGCCAGCAGTCCTTCTGGGCGGGGGGCAGATACGCAGTATTTT
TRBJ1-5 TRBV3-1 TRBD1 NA CASSLWGTGGSQPQHF TGTGCCAGCAGCCTGTGGGGGACAGGGGGCAGTCAGCCCCAGCATTTT
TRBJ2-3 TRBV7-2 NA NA CASSPKGLGDTQYF TGTGCCAGCAGCCCCAAAGGGTTGGGAGATACGCAGTATTTT
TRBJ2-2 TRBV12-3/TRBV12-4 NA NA CASSFRSTGELFF TGTGCCAGCAGTTTTCGAAGCACCGGGGAGCTGTTTTTT
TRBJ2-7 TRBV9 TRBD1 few CASSQGGQGTYEQYF TGTGCCAGCAGCCAGGGGGGACAGGGAACCTACGAGCAGTACTTC
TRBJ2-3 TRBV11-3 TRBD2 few CASSRLAGGRTDTQYF TGTGCCAGCAGCCGTCTAGCGGGGGGGAGGACAGATACGCAGTATTTT
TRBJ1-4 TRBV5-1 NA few CASSTDSFNEKLFF TGCGCCAGTTCGACAGACAGTTTTAATGAAAAACTGTTTTTT
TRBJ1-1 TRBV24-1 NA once CATSDENTEAFF TGTGCCACCAGTGATGAGAACACTGAAGCTTTCTTT
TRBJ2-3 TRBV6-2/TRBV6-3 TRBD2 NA CASSYRRGGLADTQYF TGTGCCAGCAGTTATCGCCGGGGGGGCCTCGCAGATACGCAGTATTTT
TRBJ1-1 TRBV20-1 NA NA CSARDKPREAFF TGCAGTGCTAGGGACAAGCCTCGTGAAGCTTTCTTT
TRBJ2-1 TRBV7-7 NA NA CASSLKGSVNEQFF TGTGCCAGCAGCTTAAAGGGGTCCGTAAATGAGCAGTTCTTC
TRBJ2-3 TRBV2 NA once CASSEEIQGTQYF TGTGCCAGCAGTGAAGAAATTCAGGGTACGCAGTATTTT
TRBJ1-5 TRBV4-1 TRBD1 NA CASRQGAEVNQPQHF TGCGCCAGCAGACAGGGGGCCGAAGTCAATCAGCCCCAGCATTTT
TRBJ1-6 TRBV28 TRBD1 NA CASSLRGLGNSPLHF TGTGCCAGCAGTTTAAGGGGGCTTGGTAATTCACCCCTCCACTTT
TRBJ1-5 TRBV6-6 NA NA CASSLPGSQPQHF TGTGCCAGCAGCCTACCGGGGAGTCAGCCCCAGCATTTT
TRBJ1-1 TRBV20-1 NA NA CSAGENTEAFF TGCAGTGCAGGGGAGAACACTGAAGCTTTCTTT